These 28 T cell receptor beta chains share one sample of origin, sequenced in a study of T cells in Graves' hyperthyroidism and ophthalmopathy. TCR beta CDR3 region amplification was performed from RNA transcripts. The HTBI primer set drove a first-round RT-PCR of the TCR CDR3. TCRdb reprocessed the multiplex PCR reads with MiXCR, giving one entry per CDR3 protein. Of about 570,000 distinct CDR3 sequences listed, roughly 50% are singletons. Sequencing used peripheral blood or thyroid tissue (not recorded which). The origin of the receptors is an adult woman with Graves' disease, either hyperthyroidism or ophthalmopathy (not recorded which).

The table lists this clonotype with many counts. CDR3 in amino acids: CASSLAKGPYYGYTF. CDR3 coding DNA: TGTGCCAGCAGCTTAGCGAAGGGGCCCTACTATGGCTACACCTTC. This rearrangement joins TRBV7-2 to TRBJ1-2; tentative D call: TRBD1 (5 bases). V was clipped by 0 bases and J by 3 bases, with 11 bases between them. Germline CDR1 reads SGHTA; CDR2 reads FQGNSA. The CDR3 spans 15 residues.

This clonotype appeared a few times. The rearrangement joins TRBV14 to TRBJ1-2; weak D call: TRBD1 (5 bases). CDR1 is SGHDN, CDR2 FVKESK, per germline. The CDR3 spans 19 residues. V was trimmed by 5 bases and J by 0 bases, leaving 25 bases between them. Written as DNA, the CDR3 is TGTGCCAGCAGCGGGGCTTTCCCCGGGGAGCAGTACGCTAACTATGGCTACACCTTC. Amino acid sequence: CASSGAFPGEQYANYGYTF.

The chain employs TRBV13 and TRBJ1-3; D gene ambiguous. Germline CDR1 and CDR2: PRHDT and FYEKMQ (reference sequence). V was trimmed by 6 bases and J by 2 bases, leaving 11 bases between them. The length of the CDR3 is 14 residues. Here the CDR3 DNA reads TGTGCCAGCAGAAGAGCCACCCCTGGAAACACCATATATTTT. This codes for CASRRATPGNTIYF.

The sample holds many counts of this clonotype. This rearrangement joins TRBV12-3 or TRBV12-4 to TRBJ1-1; D remains ambiguous. CDR3 length equals 12 residues. Deletions cut 2 bases from V and 3 bases from J, with 4 bases between. CDR3 loop: CASSLFHTEAFF. The CDR3 DNA reads as TGTGCCAGCAGTTTATTCCACACTGAAGCTTTCTTT.

This clonotype was observed many times. The chain employs TRBV5-1 and TRBJ2-2; D is perhaps TRBD2 (6 bases). Germline V gene lookup returns CDR1 SGHRS and CDR2 YFSETQ. Trimming cost V 4 bases and J 6 bases, with 19 bases left between them. The CDR3 is 16 residues long. In DNA form, the CDR3 reads TGCGCCAGCAGCACCGGACTACTACGAACCGCCGGGGAGCTGTTTTTT. Its translation is CASSTGLLRTAGELFF.

The J gene is TRBJ2-7, the V gene TRBV29-1; D unclear. This CDR3 region has 12 residues. V was shortened by 2 bases and J by 0 bases, with 5 bases between the two germline ends. Germline V CDR1 and CDR2: SQVTM, ANQGSEA. The CDR3 DNA reads TGCAGCGTTGAAACGAGCTCCTACGAGCAGTACTTC. Amino acid sequence: CSVETSSYEQYF.

The table lists this clonotype with many counts. The chain is built from TRBV7-9 and TRBJ2-7; possible D gene TRBD2, 5 bases. The V end was cut by 3 bases, the J end by 6 bases, with 12 bases between. This CDR3 spans 13 amino acids. CDR1 and CDR2 (germline): SEHNR, FQNEAQ (reference sequence). Written as DNA, the CDR3 is TGTGCCAGCAGCTTTAGCGATCCCTCCGAGCAGTACTTC. Its protein product is CASSFSDPSEQYF.

Details on this clonotype: At one of its ends the junction is not consistent with the germline gene, which may arise from a read error. The gene calls are TRBV7-6 and TRBJ2-5; D is possibly TRBD1 or TRBD2 (6 bases each). Germline CDR1 is SGHVS and CDR2 is FNYEAQ. The CDR3 has 14 residues. The CDR3 spells CASGPQGLEEAQYF. CDR3 DNA: TGTGCTAGCGGCCCCCAGGGGCTTGAAGAGGCCCAGTACTTC.

This clonotype was observed many times. The rearrangement uses TRBV7-6 and TRBJ2-7; weak D call: TRBD2 (7 bases). Germline V gives CDR1 SGHVS, CDR2 FNYEAQ. The V end lost 4 bases, the J end lost 5 bases, and 15 bases lay between the germline ends. The CDR3 contains 14 residues. The CDR3 sequence: CASSSEGGPDEQYF. For the CDR3, the DNA is TGTGCCAGCAGCTCAGAGGGGGGGCCGGACGAGCAGTACTTC. Full variable domain (missing parts from reference TRBV7-6 and TRBJ2-7): GAGVSQSPRYKVTKRGQDVALRCDPISGHVSLYWYRQALGQGPEFLTYFNYEAQQDKSGLPNDRFSAERPEGSISTLTIQRTEQRDSAMYRCASSSEGGPDEQYFGPGTRLTVT.

The V gene is TRBV20-1, the J gene TRBJ1-1; the D gene is possibly TRBD1 (5 bases). The V and J ends lost 2 bases and 7 bases respectively, with 8 bases between them. The CDR3 is made up of 11 amino acids. Germline V gives CDR1 DFQATT, CDR2 SNEGSKA (reference sequence). The CDR3, as DNA: TGCAGTGCTAGATCGGACAATGAAGCTTTCTTT. It translates to CSARSDNEAFF.

The chain joins TRBV29-1 to TRBJ2-7, with 9 bases matching TRBD2. CDR1 is SQVTM and CDR2 is ANQGSEA in the germline V gene. This CDR3 is 13 amino acids long. The J segment lost 2 bases and the V segment lost 4 bases, leaving 3 bases of the junction unmatched. In nucleotides, the CDR3 is TGCAGCGTTGTGACTAGCGGAACCTACGAGCAGTACTTC. Amino acids: CSVVTSGTYEQYF.

The chain recombines TRBV15 with TRBJ1-2; TRBD1 might be the D (6 bases). V dropped 2 bases and J dropped 0 bases, with 13 bases sitting between them. The length of the CDR3 is 16 residues. Germline CDR1 is LNHNV and CDR2 is YYDKDF (reference sequence). CDR3 protein: CATSRRGGLPNYGYTF. CDR3 bases: TGTGCCACCAGCAGAAGGGGGGGACTCCCTAACTATGGCTACACCTTC.

This clonotype appeared many times. V and J are TRBV15 and TRBJ2-7; no definite D call. The CDR3 has 14 residues. Trimming pared 3 bases from V and 6 bases from J, leaving 15 bases between. Germline CDR1 LNHNV, CDR2 YYDKDF (reference sequence). CDR3 coding DNA: TGTGCCACCAGCAGGGGTAGGCTGAGAGGCGAGCAGTACTTC. It is translated as CATSRGRLRGEQYF.

Ten or more counts support this clonotype. The chain combines TRBV12-3 or TRBV12-4 with TRBJ1-2, with a tentative D call TRBD1 (6 bases). The CDR3 extends over 13 amino acids. Trimming pared 7 bases from V and 2 bases from J, leaving 11 bases between. CDR3 DNA: TGTGCCAGCACCTTCAGGGGCAACTATGGCTACACCTTC. Translated, it gives CASTFRGNYGYTF.

This clonotype was recorded many times. V is TRBV20-1 and J is TRBJ1-1; TRBD1 agrees at 7 bases. Germline V gives CDR1 DFQATT, CDR2 SNEGSKA (reference sequence). J lost 4 bases, V lost 4 bases, and 6 bases had no gene match. The CDR3 extends over 13 amino acids. CDR3 nucleotides: TGCAGTGCTATACAGGGGTCGGGCACTGAAGCTTTCTTT. Translation gives CSAIQGSGTEAFF.

This clonotype came up many times. The rearrangement joins TRBV24-1 to TRBJ1-1; D call uncertain. V was clipped by 3 bases and J by 0 bases, with 4 bases between them. This CDR3 has 13 amino acids. The germline gives CDR1 KGHDR, CDR2 SFDVKD. The CDR3 here is CATSDGVNTEAFF. CDR3 DNA sequence: TGTGCCACCAGTGATGGAGTGAACACTGAAGCTTTCTTT.

The V call is TRBV19, the J call TRBJ1-6; D gene unclear. Per the germline V gene, CDR1 is LNHDA and CDR2 is SQIVND (reference sequence). The CDR3 covers 14 residues. V was cut by 4 bases and J by 7 bases, with 11 bases left in between. CDR3 loop: CASSSGPKNSPLHF. The DNA for the CDR3 is TGTGCCAGTAGTAGCGGGCCGAAGAATTCACCCCTCCACTTT.

The J gene is TRBJ2-7, the V gene TRBV20-1, with D unresolved. Trimming removed 6 bases at V and 2 bases at J, with 8 bases between. CDR1 is DFQATT, CDR2 SNEGSKA, per germline (reference sequence). This CDR3 contains 11 residues. The CDR3 protein is CSAADTYEQYF. The CDR3 bases are TGCAGTGCCGCGGATACCTACGAGCAGTACTTC.

This clonotype occurred many times. This CDR3 is CASSSTRPGPQRAGNTIYF. DNA for the CDR3: TGTGCCAGCAGTTCCACGCGCCCGGGACCCCAGAGGGCTGGAAACACCATATATTTT. The chain links TRBV14 to TRBJ1-3, with D maybe TRBD1 (5 bases). The ends were cut back, 6 bases at V and 2 bases at J, with 26 bases in the middle. The CDR3 extends over 19 amino acids. The germline V gene has CDR1 SGHDN and CDR2 FVKESK. Based on the CDR3 plus reference TRBV14 and TRBJ1-3, the full variable domain is EAGVTQFPSHSVIEKGQTVTLRCDPISGHDNLYWYRRVMGKEIKFLLHFVKESKQDESGMPNNRFLAERTGGTYSTLKVQPAELEDSGVYFCASSSTRPGPQRAGNTIYFGEGSWLTVV.

The chain joins TRBV9 to TRBJ2-1; D ambiguous. The CDR3 extends over 14 amino acids. Germline loops: CDR1 SGDLS, CDR2 YYNGEE. Trimming removed 4 bases from V and 2 bases from J, with 10 bases in between. CDR3 DNA: TGTGCCAGCAGCCCCGACCCCGCCTACAATGAGCAGTTCTTC. Protein: CASSPDPAYNEQFF.

On this clonotype itself: This may arise from a read error, as a much more abundant clone is one base away. The rearrangement links TRBV12-3 or TRBV12-4 to TRBJ2-7; 9 positions agree with TRBD2. The CDR3 is made up of 14 amino acids. The CDR3 sequence is CAGSVAGAQYEQYF. The CDR3, as DNA: TGTGCCGGCAGTGTAGCGGGAGCTCAGTACGAGCAGTACTTC.

This clonotype was counted ten times or more. The rearrangement joins TRBV5-8 to TRBJ2-5, with D possibly TRBD2 on 6 matching bases. Germline V lookup: CDR1 SGHTS, CDR2 YDEGEE. The CDR3 sequence is 17 residues long. Between the trimmed V and J ends, which lost 1 base and 2 bases, there was a span of 18 bases. The CDR3 spells CASSLSAGTRIQETQYF. In DNA form, the CDR3 reads TGTGCCAGCAGCTTGTCTGCGGGGACGCGAATACAAGAGACCCAGTACTTC.

The chain combines TRBV9 with TRBJ2-7; 7 nucleotides line up with TRBD1. The germline CDR1 and CDR2 sequences are SGDLS and YYNGEE. The CDR3 consists of 15 residues. V gave up 4 bases and J gave up 0 bases; unmatched junction bases: 7. The DNA for the CDR3 is TGTGCCAGCAGCCCAGGGGGACGGGTCTCCTACGAGCAGTACTTC. Protein sequence: CASSPGGRVSYEQYF.

This clonotype was seen a few times. The CDR3 DNA is TGTGCCAGTGCCCTGGGGTCTGGGGCCAACGTCCTGACTTTC. This gives the protein CASALGSGANVLTF. This chain uses TRBV19 with TRBJ2-6; D is ambiguous. Germline assignment: CDR1 LNHDA and CDR2 SQIVND (reference sequence). This CDR3 spans 14 amino acids. V was clipped by 8 bases and J by 1 base, with 9 bases between them. The full variable domain, its missing parts supplied by reference TRBV19 and TRBJ2-6, is DGGITQSPKYLFRKEGQNVTLSCEQNLNHDAMYWYRQDPGQGLRLIYYSQIVNDFQKGDIAEGYSVSREKKESFPLTVTSAQKNPTAFYLCASALGSGANVLTFGAGSRLTVL.

The rearrangement links TRBV5-1 to TRBJ2-5; a possible D gene is TRBD1 (5 bases). The V gene lost 0 bases and the J gene lost 4 bases, with 25 bases spanning the gap. Germline V CDR1 and CDR2: SGHRS, YFSETQ. The CDR3 runs 19 residues. In DNA form, the CDR3 reads TGCGCCAGCAGCTTGGAAGCCCAGACATTAGGGGAAAAACTAGAGACCCAGTACTTC. Protein sequence: CASSLEAQTLGEKLETQYF.

The chain carries TRBV7-2 and TRBJ2-5; possible D gene TRBD2, 5 bases. The CDR3 length is 15 residues. V lost 5 bases to trimming and J lost 5 bases, with 18 bases between them. Looked up from germline, CDR1 is SGHTA and CDR2 is FQGNSA. CDR3 DNA: TGTGCCAGCAGCCTGGAGGTAGCTCCCGGGGAGACCCAGTACTTC. The encoded protein is CASSLEVAPGETQYF.

The chain links TRBV6-1 to TRBJ2-5; 8 nucleotides agree with TRBD2. Germline CDR1 and CDR2: MNHNS and SASEGT. V shed 6 bases and J 4 bases; nucleotides not matched to a gene: 10. The CDR3 is 15 residues long. This CDR3 is CASRPSAGRGETQYF. CDR3 nucleotide sequence: TGTGCCAGCAGACCAAGCGCCGGGAGGGGAGAGACCCAGTACTTC.

Only a few counts were recorded for this clonotype. The chain employs TRBV28 and TRBJ2-7, with 7 bases aligning to TRBD1. V gave up 4 bases and J gave up 0 bases; unmatched junction bases: 9. The CDR3 spans 16 residues. The V gene's germline CDR1 is MDHEN and CDR2 SYDVKM. The CDR3 region has the DNA TGTGCCAGCAGTTCCGGTAGGGGGCTAAGCTCCTACGAGCAGTACTTC. Its translation: CASSSGRGLSSYEQYF.